These 30 T cell receptor beta chains share one sample of origin, sequenced in a study of radiation and T cells in renal cell carcinoma (TCRdb year 2020). The time point label, as the study defines it: blood 4 weeks post-SBRT, at nephrectomy. Reading the label with the study, this specimen's treatment or condition is: 15 Gy SBRT to primary tumor, nephrectomy 4 weeks later. Library prep was done by the immunoSEQ multiplex PCR assay. Not all clones reach the TCRdb copy of this immuneACCESS table, which keeps in-frame sequences only. Checked studies attribute under half of the gap to unresolved V genes and leave the rest unexplained. This sample gives about 150,000 clones in total; about 88% of them show up just once. The top ten clonotypes cover around a sixth of the sample. The starting material was blood, obtained from a patient whose treatment included radiotherapy and nephrectomy. These receptors came from a woman in her 50s with renal cell carcinoma.

The chain has TRBV7-2 and TRBJ1-2; D is unclear. V shed 7 bases and J shed 8 bases, with 17 bases lying between them. The germline V gene has CDR1 SGHTA and CDR2 FQGNSA. This CDR3 is built from 13 residues. CDR3 sequence (DNA): TGTGCCAGCACCCCAATCAGCCGCGGGGGCTACACCTTC. Its translation: CASTPISRGGYTF. Looking up the rest from reference TRBV7-2 and TRBJ1-2 gives the full variable domain: GAGVSQSPSNKVTEKGKDVELRCDPISGHTALYWYRQSLGQGLEFLIYFQGNSAPDKSGLPSDRFSAERTGGSVSTLTIQRTQQEDSAVYLCASTPISRGGYTFGSGTRLTVV.

This chain uses TRBV4-1 with TRBJ2-7; D is ambiguous. CDR1 and CDR2 (germline): MGHRA, YSYEKL. The CDR3 length is 14 residues. V dropped 1 base and J dropped 3 bases, with 10 bases sitting between them. The CDR3 here is CASSQGIQSYEQYF. The CDR3 DNA sequence: TGCGCCAGCAGCCAAGGAATCCAGAGCTACGAGCAGTACTTC.

The chain is built from TRBV9 and TRBJ1-1; weak D call: TRBD1 (5 bases). The CDR3 has 15 residues. The germline V gene has CDR1 SGDLS and CDR2 YYNGEE. The ends were cut back, 0 bases at V and 4 bases at J, with 13 bases in the middle. CDR3 nucleotides: TGTGCCAGCAGCGTAGGCCTTGGGGGGACCACTGAAGCTTTCTTT. Translating gives CASSVGLGGTTEAFF.

The chain's CDR3 is CASSDTQGGETQYF. The DNA of the CDR3 is TGTGCCAGCAGTGACACTCAGGGGGGGGAGACCCAGTACTTC. The chain combines TRBV25-1 with TRBJ2-5; either TRBD1 or TRBD2 may fit D (7 bases each). Germline V CDR1 and CDR2: MGHDK, SYGVNS. Trimming shortened V by 3 bases and J by 5 bases, and 13 bases separated the two germline ends. The CDR3 length is 14 residues.

Here the CDR3 DNA reads TGTGCCAGCAGCTTAGATCCAGGGGGCGTCCCCTATGGCTACACCTTC. It specifies CASSLDPGGVPYGYTF. The rearrangement joins TRBV7-2 to TRBJ1-2; 8 bases align to TRBD1. CDR3 length equals 16 residues. Per germline, CDR1 SGHTA and CDR2 FQGNSA. V dropped 1 base and J dropped 4; count of bases not matched to a gene: 8.

V gene TRBV9 combines with J gene TRBJ2-3; weak D call: TRBD2 (7 bases). The length of the CDR3 is 15 residues. The V end lost 6 bases, the J end lost 0 bases, and 14 bases lay between the germline ends. Germline CDR1 SGDLS, CDR2 YYNGEE. Here the CDR3 DNA reads TGTGCCAGCACCCCGGGGGGCGGTAGCACAGATACGCAGTATTTT. It yields the protein CASTPGGGSTDTQYF.

The chain recombines TRBV7-9 with TRBJ2-7; a possible D gene is TRBD1 (5 bases). The CDR3 has 15 residues. CDR1 and CDR2 from the germline V gene are SEHNR and FQNEAQ (reference sequence). V was pared by 3 bases and J by 3 bases, with 15 bases between. CDR3 region: CASSLGPASNYEQYF. CDR3 DNA: TGTGCCAGCAGCTTGGGGCCAGCGTCCAACTACGAGCAGTACTTC.

The J gene is TRBJ2-3, the V gene TRBV6-4; 7 bases align to TRBD2. This CDR3 region has 15 residues. Germline V gives CDR1 MRHNA, CDR2 SNTAGT. With 10 bases clipped from V and 2 bases from J, the junction kept 12 bases outside the gene matches. The chain's CDR3 is CAIRPQRGYTDTQYF. The DNA for the CDR3 is TGTGCCATTAGGCCCCAGCGGGGTTACACAGATACGCAGTATTTT.

This chain links TRBV14 with TRBJ1-5, with D unresolved. V was clipped by 0 bases and J by 4 bases, with 16 bases between them. From germline, CDR1 is SGHDN and CDR2 FVKESK. This CDR3 region has 17 residues. The CDR3 reads CASSQEIREGSNQPQHF. DNA for the CDR3: TGTGCCAGCAGCCAAGAAATCCGGGAGGGCTCGAATCAGCCCCAGCATTTT.

The rearrangement links TRBV19 to TRBJ1-6, with no clear D. CDR1 and CDR2 (germline): LNHDA, SQIVND (reference sequence). Trimming cost V 3 bases and J 6 bases, with 12 bases left between them. CDR3 size: 15 residues. The CDR3 coding sequence is TGTGCCAGTAGTATCGGACCGTGGGGTAATTCACCCCTCCACTTT. The encoded protein is CASSIGPWGNSPLHF.

The chain couples TRBV5-1 to TRBJ1-2; D is uncertain. V was clipped by 4 bases and J by 2 bases, with 9 bases between them. CDR1 is SGHRS and CDR2 is YFSETQ in the germline V gene. The CDR3 runs to 13 residues. DNA of the CDR3: TGCGCCAGCAGCCTGGACGGGAACTATGGCTACACCTTC. Translated, it gives CASSLDGNYGYTF.

V usage is TRBV4-1 and J usage is TRBJ2-7; 9 bases align to TRBD2. Looked up from germline, CDR1 is MGHRA and CDR2 is YSYEKL. The CDR3 has 16 residues. V trimming: 0 bases; J trimming: 6 bases; junction bases outside the gene matches: 9. The CDR3 DNA sequence: TGCGCCAGCAGCCAAGATGCCGGCGGGGGGGGTATCGAGCAGTACTTC. Its translation is CASSQDAGGGGIEQYF.

As regards this clone: Because the CDR3's place on the DNA is in doubt, the DNA is left out and the CDR3 is given as listed by TCRdb. The chain recombines TRBV6-6 with TRBJ1-1; the listed D gene, TRBD1, was not tested against the DNA. Germline-derived CDR1 and CDR2 are MNHNY and SVGAGI (reference sequence). Inclusive of both ends, the CDR3 amounts to 14 amino acids. CDR3 protein: CASSSSDQPGEAFF.

The chain joins TRBV28 to TRBJ1-2, with D unclear. Between the trimmed V and J ends, which lost 2 bases and 8 bases, there was a span of 12 bases. The CDR3 runs to 13 residues. The germline V gene has CDR1 MDHEN and CDR2 SYDVKM. In DNA form, the CDR3 reads TGTGCCAGCAGTTTAGGTAACTATGGCGGCTACACCTTC. It translates to CASSLGNYGGYTF.

This sequence joins TRBV30 and TRBJ1-2, with 7 nucleotides matching TRBD1. The CDR3 has 15 residues. The junction had 11 bases not matched to a gene; V was cut back by 0 bases and J by 7 bases. Germline V gives CDR1 GTSNPN, CDR2 SVGIG (reference sequence). The CDR3 sequence: CAWSVPRQGLGGYTF. The CDR3 region has the DNA TGTGCCTGGAGTGTCCCCCGACAGGGTTTGGGTGGCTACACCTTC.

The chain joins TRBV5-6 to TRBJ2-7; D is ambiguous. Germline lookup yields CDR1 SGHDT and CDR2 YYEEEE. CDR3 length equals 14 residues. Trimming cost V 0 bases and J 2 bases, with 9 bases left between them. In DNA, the CDR3 is TGTGCCAGCAGCTTGGGGCAGGCCCCCTACGAGCAGTACTTC. Translating it yields CASSLGQAPYEQYF. The variable domain in full, completed from reference TRBV5-6 and TRBJ2-7, reads DAGVTQSPTHLIKTRGQQVTLRCSPKSGHDTVSWYQQALGQGPQFIFQYYEEEERQRGNFPDRFSGHQFPNYSSELNVNALLLGDSALYLCASSLGQAPYEQYFGPGTRLTVT.

This chain links TRBV29-1 with TRBJ2-1; 11 bases line up with TRBD1. J lost 8 bases, V lost 7 bases, and 31 bases had no gene match. The germline gives CDR1 SQVTM, CDR2 ANQGSEA. The CDR3 extends over 21 amino acids. CDR3 in DNA: TGCAGCGGGCAGTCCCGGGACAGGGGGAATTTTGCAGTCAGGGGCTGGCATGAGCAGTTCTTC. This gives the protein CSGQSRDRGNFAVRGWHEQFF.

The J gene is TRBJ2-7, the V gene TRBV28; 9 positions agree with TRBD1. V was clipped by 6 bases and J by 4 bases; unmatched bases: 7. The CDR3 runs 14 residues. Germline CDR1 and CDR2: MDHEN and SYDVKM. The CDR3, as DNA: TGTGCCAGCAGCCCTAGGACAGGGGTTTACGAGCAGTACTTC. This translates into CASSPRTGVYEQYF.

This chain joins TRBV6-4 and TRBJ2-1, with 9 bases lining up with TRBD2. Germline trimming cut 6 bases from V and 5 bases from J; bases unmatched to any gene: 11. Germline V gene sequence: CDR1 MRHNA, CDR2 SNTAGT. The CDR3 has 16 residues. This CDR3 is CASRDLREGHHNEQFF. CDR3 in DNA: TGTGCCAGCAGGGACCTGCGGGAGGGCCACCACAATGAGCAGTTCTTC.

The gene calls are TRBV7-2 and TRBJ1-6, with 7 bases matching TRBD1. The V segment lost 5 bases and the J segment 6 bases; nucleotides outside the gene matches: 10. Germline assignment: CDR1 SGHTA and CDR2 FQGNSA. The CDR3 is 16 residues long. CDR3 sequence: CASSNRSGGRNSPLHF. For the CDR3, the DNA is TGTGCCAGCAGCAACCGTTCAGGGGGGCGTAATTCACCCCTCCACTTT.

The V gene is TRBV6-5, the J gene TRBJ1-5; 8 bases line up with TRBD1. The CDR3 has 15 residues. After removal of 6 bases from V and 0 bases from J, the junction contained 4 bases not matched to a gene. Germline-derived CDR1 and CDR2 are MNHEY and SVGAGI. CDR3 bases: TGTGCCAGCAGACTGACAGGGGTTAGCAATCAGCCCCAGCATTTT. This codes for CASRLTGVSNQPQHF.

The gene calls are TRBV7-9 and TRBJ2-3; no firm D call. Between the trimmed V and J ends, which lost 2 bases and 3 bases, there was a span of 12 bases. Germline lookup yields CDR1 SEHNR and CDR2 FQNEAQ (reference sequence). The CDR3 totals 15 residues. As DNA, the CDR3 is TGTGCCAGCAGCTTACGAAGGTTTGAAACAGATACGCAGTATTTT. It is translated as CASSLRRFETDTQYF.

The rearrangement uses TRBV7-2 and TRBJ2-3; 7 nucleotides match TRBD2. Germline V gene sequence: CDR1 SGHTA, CDR2 FQGNSA. This CDR3 has 15 residues. The ends lost 10 bases at V and 5 bases at J; junction bases unmatched: 15. The CDR3 nucleotides are TGTGCCACGGGACCGCTGGGGAGGGATCGAGATACGCAGTATTTT. Its protein is CATGPLGRDRDTQYF.

This clone was seen just once. The chain combines TRBV10-1 with TRBJ2-7; D remains unclear. The CDR3 spans 12 residues. CDR1 WNHNN and CDR2 SYGVQD come from the germline V gene (reference sequence). Trimming pared 7 bases from V and 2 bases from J, leaving 9 bases between. The CDR3 DNA is TGCGCCAGCATAAGGCCGACCTACGAGCAGTACTTC. Translation: CASIRPTYEQYF.

V usage is TRBV5-1 and J usage is TRBJ1-4, with unresolved D. The V gene's germline CDR1 is SGHRS and CDR2 YFSETQ. Deletions cut 0 bases from V and 1 base from J, with 10 bases between. The CDR3 length is 16 residues. In nucleotides, the CDR3 is TGCGCCAGCAGCTTGGTGGGGTTGGGAACTAATGAAAAACTGTTTTTT. Protein product: CASSLVGLGTNEKLFF. Using reference TRBV5-1 and TRBJ1-4 for the parts outside the CDR3, the full variable domain is KAGVTQTPRYLIKTRGQQVTLSCSPISGHRSVSWYQQTPGQGLQFLFEYFSETQRNKGNFPGRFSGRQFSNSRSEMNVSTLELGDSALYLCASSLVGLGTNEKLFFGSGTQLSVL.

The V call is TRBV4-2, the J call TRBJ1-2; D gene unclear. The CDR3 consists of 14 residues. Trimming took 4 bases from V and 2 from J, leaving 11 bases between them. The germline gives CDR1 LGHNA, CDR2 YNFKEQ. CDR3 DNA sequence: TGTGCCAGCAGCCTCGCAGGAGAGAACTATGGCTACACCTTC. Its protein product is CASSLAGENYGYTF.

This chain links TRBV21-1 with TRBJ1-1; the table's D call of TRBD1 was not tested on the DNA. TRBV21-1 is a listed pseudogene. CDR3 length: 15 residues. CDR3 nucleotides: TGTGCCAGCAGCAAGGCCGACAGTTGGGGCACTGAAGCTTTCTTT. Translation gives CASSKADSWGTEAFF.

The gene calls are TRBV9 and TRBJ2-5; the D is unclear. The germline gives CDR1 SGDLS, CDR2 YYNGEE. This CDR3 comprises 13 residues. V shed 4 bases and J shed 0 bases, with 7 bases lying between them. In DNA, the CDR3 is TGTGCCAGCAGCTCCGACAACCAAGAGACCCAGTACTTC. This sequence encodes CASSSDNQETQYF.

The chain recombines TRBV28 with TRBJ2-1; 8 nucleotides match TRBD2. With 10 bases clipped from V and 0 bases from J, the junction kept 14 bases outside the gene matches. The germline CDR1 and CDR2 sequences are MDHEN and SYDVKM. CDR3 size: 17 residues. The CDR3 protein is CATTSGGDRSSYNEQFF. In DNA, the CDR3 is TGTGCCACCACCAGCGGGGGTGACAGGAGCTCCTACAATGAGCAGTTCTTC.

V gene TRBV6-5 combines with J gene TRBJ2-2; D is undetermined. V dropped 0 bases and J dropped 6 bases, with 5 bases sitting between them. CDR1 is MNHEY, CDR2 SVGAGI, per germline. The CDR3 spans 13 residues. The CDR3 DNA is TGTGCCAGCAGTTACTCGTCCCCCGGGGAGCTGTTTTTT. Its protein is CASSYSSPGELFF.